Described below is a single T cell receptor beta chain sequence and its context. This entry comes from a study of control samples from healthy donors and cancer patients. Sequencing was performed with immunoSEQ multiplex PCR; in TCRdb, only in-frame clones are kept and a portion is missing. The table lists tens of thousands of clones, roughly 84% of them singletons. The germline gives CDR1 SGDLS, CDR2 YYNGEE. The CDR3 length is 15 residues. Trimming removed 0 bases from V and 6 bases from J; junction bases left unmatched: 2. The chain links TRBV9 to TRBJ2-1; 11 nucleotides align to TRBD2. The TCR originated in a woman aged 45 to 65 in good health. Sequenced sample: blood. The CDR3 protein is CASSVATSGVNEQFF. The CDR3 bases are TGTGCCAGCAGCGTAGCGACTAGCGGGGTCAATGAGCAGTTCTTC.